This TCR beta chain was obtained from a study of response to subunit inactivated influenza vaccine. TCRdb recomputed calls from the RT-PCR reads with MiXCR, one row per CDR3 protein. The sample has about 310,000 distinct CDR3 sequences, roughly 22% seen once. J lost 9 bases, V lost 6 bases, and 4 bases had no gene match. The length of the CDR3 is 12 residues. Study-wide results and limits: With each seasonal influenza vaccination, the authors suggested, few new T cells are recruited.

This clonotype came up many times. Its antigen is not known. This sequence joins TRBV12-3 or TRBV12-4 and TRBJ1-5; the match to TRBD1 covers 8 bases. Sequenced here: PBMCs from blood, sampled about 20 months after vaccination. This receptor was identified in a man between 50 and 75 years old who received an inactivated influenza vaccine. The CDR3 protein is CASRTDRGPQHF. CDR3 sequence (DNA): TGTGCCAGCAGAACTGACAGGGGGCCCCAGCATTTT.